The entry that follows covers one T cell receptor (beta chain) sequence. These data come from a study of blood T cells in healthy people across ages. Next came a second PCR, run for roughly 6 to 11 cycles, which used a sample-barcoded 5' primer along with a J-beta primer mix. TCRdb called the 5' RACE reads again in MiXCR, with one record for every CDR3 protein. The top ten hold over 20% of the sample, which has around 940,000 distinct CDR3 sequences, roughly 47% seen once. This CDR3 is 14 amino acids long. Trimming removed 6 bases from V and 2 bases from J; junction bases left unmatched: 5. Germline V gene sequence: CDR1 MNHNS, CDR2 SASEGT. It was around 9 milliliters of peripheral blood that were drawn from each donor. Per individual sample, total RNA of at least 5 micrograms was extracted.

The material sequenced was blood. J is TRBJ2-3 and V is TRBV6-1, with 7 bases fitting TRBD1. The origin of this receptor is an older woman in good health. The DNA of the CDR3 is TGTGCCAGCAGAAAGGGGGCCATCACAGATACGCAGTATTTT. Its translation is CASRKGAITDTQYF.